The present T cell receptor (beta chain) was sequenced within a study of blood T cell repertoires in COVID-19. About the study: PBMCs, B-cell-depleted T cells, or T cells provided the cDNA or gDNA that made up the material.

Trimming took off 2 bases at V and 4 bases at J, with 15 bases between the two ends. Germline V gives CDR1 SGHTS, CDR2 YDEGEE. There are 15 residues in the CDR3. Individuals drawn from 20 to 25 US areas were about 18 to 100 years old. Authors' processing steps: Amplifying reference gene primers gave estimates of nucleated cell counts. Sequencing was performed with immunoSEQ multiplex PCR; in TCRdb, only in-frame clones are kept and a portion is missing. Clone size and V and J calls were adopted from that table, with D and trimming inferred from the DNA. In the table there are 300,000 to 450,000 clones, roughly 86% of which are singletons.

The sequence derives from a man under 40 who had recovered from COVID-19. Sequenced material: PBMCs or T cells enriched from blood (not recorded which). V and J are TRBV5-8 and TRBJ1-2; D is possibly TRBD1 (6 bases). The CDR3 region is CASSLEGERFYGYTF. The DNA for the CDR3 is TGTGCCAGCAGCTTAGAGGGGGAGAGGTTCTATGGCTACACCTTC.